The rows below give T cell receptor beta chains drawn from one sample of a study of OX40 agonist ivuxolimab in advanced cancers. TCRdb's copy holds only in-frame clones and misses some; the assay was immunoSEQ multiplex PCR. This table holds approximately 26,000 clones, roughly three quarters found once. The sample was CD4+ or CD8+ T cells sorted from blood, taken in a trial of the OX40 agonist ivuxolimab. The source is an adult with an advanced solid tumor such as melanoma, head and neck, liver or kidney cancer. The CDR3 runs from the conserved cysteine through the conserved F or W. A D gene is named only where the DNA matches it firmly. Clone size is shown for a subset of rows, as once, few, many or a class of expanded clone.

d_call | j_call | v_call | clone_size | cdr3_nt | cdr3_aa
NA | TRBJ1-3 | TRBV9 | few | TGTGCCAGCAGCGTAGAATTAGGGATACTCGGAAACACCATATATTTT | CASSVELGILGNTIYF
NA | TRBJ2-5 | TRBV19 | NA | TGTGCCAGTAGTATTCGCAGGGGCAGGGAGACCCAGTACTTC | CASSIRRGRETQYF
NA | TRBJ2-7 | TRBV11-2 | NA | TGTGCCAGCAGCTTAGGGGACCTAAGCGAGCAGTACTTC | CASSLGDLSEQYF
TRBD1 | TRBJ2-1 | TRBV19 | NA | TGTGCCAGTAGTTCGACAGGGAATGAGCAGTTCTTC | CASSSTGNEQFF
NA | TRBJ1-2 | TRBV29-1 | once | TGCAGCGTTGGGGGCCGATCAATTTATGGCTACACCTTC | CSVGGRSIYGYTF
NA | TRBJ1-4 | TRBV6-5 | once | TGTGCCAGCAGACCGAGGGGCTCGGCTAATGAAAAACTGTTTTTT | CASRPRGSANEKLFF
TRBD2 | TRBJ2-2 | TRBV5-1 | NA | TGCGCCAGTGGGACTAGCGGGGGCAATTTGAACACCGGGGAGCTGTTTTTT | CASGTSGGNLNTGELFF
NA | TRBJ1-6 | TRBV7-9 | NA | TGTGCCAGCAGCTTATACGGGGCACCCCTCCACTTT | CASSLYGAPLHF
TRBD1 | TRBJ1-6 | TRBV30 | NA | TGTGCCTGGAGTGCCCAGGGGGTAGCCTATAATTCACCCCTCCACTTT | CAWSAQGVAYNSPLHF
NA | TRBJ2-2 | TRBV7-6 | NA | TGTGCCAGCAGCCTTGGGGTAGCTTCCGGGGAGCTGTTTTTT | CASSLGVASGELFF
TRBD2 | TRBJ2-7 | TRBV11-2 | NA | TGTGCCAGCAGCGAAGCGGGGTTGGAGGTGCAGTACTTC | CASSEAGLEVQYF
TRBD1 | TRBJ1-1 | TRBV29-1 | NA | TGCAGCGTTGAAGAAGGGGGCTACGCTGAAGCTTTCTTT | CSVEEGGYAEAFF
TRBD1 | TRBJ2-5 | TRBV5-8 | NA | TGTGCCAGCAGCCAGCCCAGGACAGGACCTCAAGAGACCCAGTACTTC | CASSQPRTGPQETQYF
NA | TRBJ1-2 | TRBV30 | NA | TGTGCCTGGAGTCAGGGTAACTATGGCTACACCTTC | CAWSQGNYGYTF
NA | TRBJ1-6 | TRBV5-5 | NA | TGTGCCAGCAGCTTGGAAGGGGGGGAAGCCTCACCCCTCCACTTT | CASSLEGGEASPLHF
NA | TRBJ1-1 | TRBV6-5 | NA | TGTGCCAGCAGTCCCTGGGACATGAACACTGAAGCTTTCTTT | CASSPWDMNTEAFF
NA | TRBJ1-3 | TRBV2 | NA | TGTGCCAGCTCATGGGGGAACCCTGGAAACACCATATATTTT | CASSWGNPGNTIYF
TRBD1 | TRBJ2-7 | TRBV5-1 | NA | TGCGCCAGCAGCTTCTGGGACAGCACCTACGAGCAGTACTTC | CASSFWDSTYEQYF
NA | TRBJ1-2 | TRBV25-1 | NA | TGTGCCAGCAGTAATACCGGGAGGGAAAGCGGCTACACCTTC | CASSNTGRESGYTF
NA | TRBJ1-1 | TRBV7-2 | NA | TGTGCCAGCAGCCCCCATATGAGCACTGAAGCTTTCTTT | CASSPHMSTEAFF
NA | TRBJ1-5 | TRBV7-9 | NA | TGTGCCAGCAGCTTAGGTACTGGGGGCAATCAGCCCCAGCATTTT | CASSLGTGGNQPQHF
TRBD2 | TRBJ2-1 | TRBV11-3 | NA | TGTGCCAGCAGCCTACTAGCGGGGGGCTACAATGAGCAGTTCTTC | CASSLLAGGYNEQFF
TRBD1 | TRBJ1-6 | TRBV6-5 | NA | TGTGCCAGCAGGGGGCCGGGACAGGAGGCGCCCCTCCACTTT | CASRGPGQEAPLHF
NA | TRBJ1-2 | TRBV10-3 | NA | TGTGCCATCAGTGAGTCTCAGACAGCTTACTATGGCTACACCTTC | CAISESQTAYYGYTF
NA | TRBJ2-7 | TRBV30 | few | TGTGCCTGGAGTTTAGACTATCAGGTCTCCTACGAGCAGTACTTC | CAWSLDYQVSYEQYF
TRBD1 | TRBJ2-1 | TRBV28 | NA | TGTGCCAGCAGCTTAGACTTGGGACAGGGGGCTACTCATTCCTACAATGAGCAGTTCTTC | CASSLDLGQGATHSYNEQFF
TRBD2 | TRBJ2-5 | TRBV4-1 | NA | TGCGCCAGCAGCAAGGGGACTAGCGGGGGGTCTCAAGAGACCCAGTACTTC | CASSKGTSGGSQETQYF
NA | TRBJ2-3 | TRBV25-1 | NA | TGTGCCAGCAGTGAACCCCGGGCGAGCTGGCACACAGATACGCAGTATTTT | CASSEPRASWHTDTQYF
NA | TRBJ1-2 | TRBV21-1 | NA | TGTGCCAGCAGCAACAGACAGGGATTAAACTATGGCTACACCTTC | CASSNRQGLNYGYTF
NA | TRBJ1-1 | TRBV4-1 | NA | TGCGCCAGCAGCCAACTTATCCCGAACACTGAAGCTTTCTTT | CASSQLIPNTEAFF
NA | TRBJ1-5 | TRBV28 | NA | TGTGCCAGCAGTTTACCGCCCAGGGTGAGGAGCAATCAGCCCCAGCATTTT | CASSLPPRVRSNQPQHF
NA | TRBJ1-1 | TRBV7-8 | NA | TGTGCCAGCAATCCGGGGAGCCCACTGAAGAACACTGAAGCTTTCTTT | CASNPGSPLKNTEAFF
TRBD1 | TRBJ1-5 | TRBV2 | NA | TGTGCCAGCAACCGCAGAAGACAGGGCGGGGATCAGCCCCAGCATTTT | CASNRRRQGGDQPQHF
NA | TRBJ2-2 | TRBV10-3 | once | TGTGCCATCAGTGAGACCAGGGGAACACACACCGGGGAGCTGTTTTTT | CAISETRGTHTGELFF
TRBD1 | TRBJ2-7 | TRBV18 | NA | TGTGCCAGCTCATCACTCTTTCCCGCAGGACAGGTGATTAACGAGCAGTACTTC | CASSSLFPAGQVINEQYF
TRBD2 | TRBJ2-1 | TRBV6-6 | NA | TGTGCCAGCAGTGGAGCGGGGGGTTCCTACAATGAGCAGTTCTTC | CASSGAGGSYNEQFF
NA | TRBJ2-1 | TRBV7-9 | NA | TGTGCCAGCAGCTTAGGACAGGTCGATGAGCAGTTCTTC | CASSLGQVDEQFF
TRBD1 | TRBJ2-5 | TRBV10-1 | once | TGCGCCAGCAGTGAGGGATATTACAGGGGGCAAGAGACCCAGTACTTC | CASSEGYYRGQETQYF
NA | TRBJ2-7 | TRBV13 | NA | TGTGCCAGCAGCTATCGGGACGGTTCCTACGAGCAGTACTTC | CASSYRDGSYEQYF
TRBD1 | TRBJ2-7 | TRBV18 | NA | TGTGCCAGCTCACCAGGGATTGACTTATCCCGGGACAGGGGGCTCTACGAGCAGTACTTC | CASSPGIDLSRDRGLYEQYF
TRBD1 | TRBJ2-2 | TRBV30 | NA | TGTGCCTGGAGCGCCGGGACAGGACTTGCCGGGGAGCTGTTTTTT | CAWSAGTGLAGELFF
NA | TRBJ1-6 | TRBV28 | NA | TGTGCCAGCACCCTTTCCAATAATTCACCCCTCCACTTT | CASTLSNNSPLHF
NA | TRBJ2-7 | TRBV5-4 | NA | TGTGCCAGCAGAGACCAGACAAGCACCTACGAGCAGTACTTC | CASRDQTSTYEQYF
TRBD1 | TRBJ1-1 | TRBV28 | NA | TGTGCCAGCAGTTTAGTTTCAGGGGGGACTGAAGCTTTCTTT | CASSLVSGGTEAFF
TRBD1 | TRBJ2-7 | TRBV7-2 | NA | TGTGCCAGCAGCTGGAGGACAGGTGGAAGGGGCTACGAGCAGTACTTC | CASSWRTGGRGYEQYF
NA | TRBJ1-5 | TRBV19 | few | TGTGCCAGGAAGATAAGCCCCCAGCATTTT | CARKISPQHF
NA | TRBJ2-1 | TRBV19 | NA | TGTGCCAGTAGTCATCGGGTCTACAATGAGCAGTTCTTC | CASSHRVYNEQFF